This T cell receptor (beta chain) is drawn from a study of OX40 agonist ivuxolimab in advanced cancers. For context, the study as a whole: The costimulatory receptor OX40 (CD134) was targeted by ivuxolimab, a fully human IgG2 agonistic monoclonal antibody. Intravenous ivuxolimab was administered to patients every 2 weeks at six dose levels: 0.01, 0.1, 0.3, 1.5, 3 and 10 mg/kg. Of the 50 to 55 patients in dose escalation, around 20 had hepatocellular carcinoma, roughly 15 had melanoma, 9 had renal cell carcinoma and 9 had head and neck cancer. In the dose-escalation cohort, 82.7% of patients were male, and the mean age was roughly 60 years, with a range of roughly 20 to 80. Patients were allowed to have had prior anti-PD-1, anti-PD-L1 or anti-CTLA-4 therapy, and around 40% of the dose-escalation patients had previously received checkpoint inhibitors. Partial responses were achieved by three dose-escalation patients, of whom one had hepatocellular carcinoma and two had cutaneous melanoma. Peripheral TCRbeta sequencing was intended to test whether TCR sequence diversity was altered and clonal T-cell expansion was caused by ivuxolimab. The paper describes the monotherapy dose-escalation part (N of about 52 patients) of the phase I trial of ivuxolimab. General conclusions and limits of the study: After ivuxolimab, more expanded clones were found on average in CD8+ T cells than in CD4+ T cells. At doses from 0.1 to 3.0 mg/kg, clonal expansion was seen in both CD4+ and CD8+ blood T cells between baseline and week 6. Partial responders in the 0.1-3.0 mg/kg groups had among the lowest normalized peripheral clonal expansion, especially among CD8+ T cells. Which antigens the clonally expanded peripheral T cells were specific for was not determined. Low levels of normalized T-cell clonal expansion were also seen in some nonresponding patients.

With respect to this clone: It has no known antigen specificity. Qualities for individual bases were not recorded, and no much larger clone is one base off.

Genomic DNA was extracted from sorted cells for sequencing of the TCRbeta CDR3 region. TCRbeta CDR3 regions were sequenced using the immunoSEQ Assay. The table was pulled from immuneACCESS by TCRdb, which kept in-frame rearrangements only. Such tables lose some clones; where checked, under half of the loss comes from unresolved V genes, and the rest has no known cause. The sample table lists around 63,000 clones, approximately 90% of them with a count of one. The ten biggest clones cover under 14% of the sample. Including the terminal cysteine and phenylalanine, the CDR3 comprises 15 residues. Only the CDR3 portion is preserved as DNA: 45 bases, with reading frame beginning at the first base. The trim is 1 base for V and 1 base for J, with a gap of 10 bases between the germline ends. The germline V gene encodes CDR1 LNHDA and CDR2 SQIVND (reference sequence). The trial excluded patients who had a history of autoimmune disease or were on systemic immunosuppression. In every dose cohort, peripheral blood was drawn for TCR sequencing at baseline, cycle 4 day 1, and cycle 7 day 1. The samples were taken from a phase I, first-in-human, multicenter, open-label dose-escalation trial of ivuxolimab. The trial enrolled adults with locally advanced or metastatic head and neck squamous cell, hepatocellular, melanoma or renal cell carcinoma. Before TCR sequencing, CD4+ and CD8+ T cells were separately sorted from peripheral blood.

This chain joins TRBV19 to TRBJ1-1, with the D segment identity uncertain. This sequence was found in an adult with an advanced solid tumor such as melanoma, head and neck, liver or kidney cancer. Specimen: CD4+ or CD8+ T cells sorted from blood, collected in a trial of the OX40 agonist ivuxolimab. Here is the DNA: TGTGCCAGTAGTATAGTAGGTGGGCGGAACACTGAAGCTTTCTTT. Its amino acids are CASSIVGGRNTEAFF. With the rest looked up from the reference TRBV19 and TRBJ1-1 genes rather than sequenced, the full variable domain is DGGITQSPKYLFRKEGQNVTLSCEQNLNHDAMYWYRQDPGQGLRLIYYSQIVNDFQKGDIAEGYSVSREKKESFPLTVTSAQKNPTAFYLCASSIVGGRNTEAFFGQGTRLTVV.